A selection of T cell receptor beta chains follows, all from one sample in a study of control samples from healthy donors and cancer patients. Produced via immunoSEQ multiplex PCR; TCRdb's table is partial and in-frame only. The sample lists about 180,000 clones; approximately 94% were seen once. The sequenced material came from blood. These TCRs come from a man between 25 and 39 years old in good health. CDR3s include the opening cysteine and the closing phenylalanine or tryptophan. The order of the fields is D gene, clone size, J gene, V gene, CDR3 DNA, CDR3 protein. The D gene is left open where the match is weak. Size tells how often a clone was seen (once, few, many) or the class of an expanded clone, and some rows leave it out.

D: -; size: -; J: TRBJ1-1; V: TRBV27; DNA: TGTGCCAGCAGTTTATTTTCAGGGGCCCTCACTGAAGCTTTCTTT; CDR3: CASSLFSGALTEAFF
D: -; size: once; J: TRBJ2-3; V: TRBV24-1; DNA: TGTGCCACCAGTGTGGGAGGGGGCCTGACAGATACGCAGTATTTT; CDR3: CATSVGGGLTDTQYF
D: -; size: -; J: TRBJ1-1; V: TRBV18; DNA: TGTGCCAGCTCACCCCGGGACGGCAGCGGGGCCACTGAAGCTTTCTTT; CDR3: CASSPRDGSGATEAFF
D: TRBD1; size: -; J: TRBJ2-7; V: TRBV18; DNA: TGTGCCAGCTCACCCCGGGACAGTAATCTCTACGAGCAGTACTTC; CDR3: CASSPRDSNLYEQYF
D: -; size: -; J: TRBJ2-1; V: TRBV5-4; DNA: TGTGCCAGCAGCTCCGACTACAATGAGCAGTTCTTC; CDR3: CASSSDYNEQFF
D: -; size: -; J: TRBJ1-3; V: TRBV7-2; DNA: TGTGCCAGCAGCTTAGCGATGGGGGTTGGAAACACCATATATTTT; CDR3: CASSLAMGVGNTIYF
D: TRBD2; size: -; J: TRBJ2-3; V: TRBV28; DNA: TGTGCCAGCAGTTTATATCGGGCTAGCGGGACCACAGATACGCAGTATTTT; CDR3: CASSLYRASGTTDTQYF
D: TRBD1; size: -; J: TRBJ2-2; V: TRBV10-3; DNA: TGTGCCATCAGAGAGGGGGCGGCCGGGGAGCTGTTTTTT; CDR3: CAIREGAAGELFF
D: TRBD1; size: -; J: TRBJ2-3; V: TRBV7-2; DNA: TGTGCCAGCAGCTTTACAGGGGTAGGAACGCAGTATTTT; CDR3: CASSFTGVGTQYF
D: -; size: -; J: TRBJ1-5; V: TRBV23-1; DNA: TGCGCCAGCAGTCGCCGGTGGGGACATCAGCCCCAGCATTTT; CDR3: CASSRRWGHQPQHF
D: TRBD2; size: -; J: TRBJ2-1; V: TRBV18; DNA: TGTGCCAGCTCACCCGGGCTAGCGGGAGGTCCATCGCTCTTC; CDR3: CASSPGLAGGPSLF
D: -; size: -; J: TRBJ1-1; V: TRBV7-2; DNA: TGTGCCAGCAGCTTCCGAGACAGAGGCACTGAAGCTTTCTTT; CDR3: CASSFRDRGTEAFF
D: -; size: -; J: TRBJ2-1; V: TRBV7-9; DNA: TGTGCCAGCAGCCAGAGGACATTGGGCTCCTACAATGAGCAGTTCTTC; CDR3: CASSQRTLGSYNEQFF
D: -; size: -; J: TRBJ1-2; V: TRBV12-3/TRBV12-4; DNA: TGTGCCAGCAGTTTTAGGGAAGGCTACACCTTC; CDR3: CASSFREGYTF
D: -; size: -; J: TRBJ2-7; V: TRBV3-1/TRBV3-2; DNA: TGTGCCAGCAGCCAGCGGGACTACGAGCAGTACTTC; CDR3: CASSQRDYEQYF
D: -; size: -; J: TRBJ2-5; V: TRBV9; DNA: TGTGCCAGCAGCGTTGCGGGGACGGCCCAAGAGACCCAGTACTTC; CDR3: CASSVAGTAQETQYF
D: -; size: -; J: TRBJ1-5; V: TRBV12-2; DNA: TGTGCAAGTCGCTTATTGCGTCAGCCCCAGCATTTT; CDR3: CASRLLRQPQHF
D: -; size: -; J: TRBJ1-6; V: TRBV3-1/TRBV3-2; DNA: TGTGCCAGCAGCCTCGACCTAACCAAAGGGCTAAATTCACCCCTCCACTTT; CDR3: CASSLDLTKGLNSPLHF
D: -; size: -; J: TRBJ1-6; V: TRBV3-1/TRBV3-2; DNA: TGTGCCAGCAGCCAATACGGACAGAATAATTCACCCCTCCACTTT; CDR3: CASSQYGQNNSPLHF
D: -; size: -; J: TRBJ2-1; V: TRBV7-8; DNA: TGTGCCAGCAGCTACCTGTACCGGGACCCCAATGAGCAGTTCTTC; CDR3: CASSYLYRDPNEQFF
D: -; size: -; J: TRBJ2-4; V: TRBV7-9; DNA: TGTGCCAGCAGCTTAGTGTCAGAAAACATTCAGTACTTC; CDR3: CASSLVSENIQYF
D: -; size: few; J: TRBJ1-4; V: TRBV10-3; DNA: TGTGCCATCAGTGAGGGGACTAATGAAAAACTGTTTTTT; CDR3: CAISEGTNEKLFF
D: -; size: -; J: TRBJ1-5; V: TRBV10-3; DNA: TGTGCCATCAGAGCAACAGGGAGGAATCAGCCCCAGCATTTT; CDR3: CAIRATGRNQPQHF
D: -; size: -; J: TRBJ1-1; V: TRBV19; DNA: TGTGCCAGTAGTATCTCAGTGAACACTGAAGCTTTCTTT; CDR3: CASSISVNTEAFF
D: -; size: -; J: TRBJ2-7; V: TRBV6-5; DNA: TGTGCCAGCGGCCGCGGGACAAAAGTAGGCTACGAGCAGTACTTC; CDR3: CASGRGTKVGYEQYF
D: TRBD1; size: -; J: TRBJ2-1; V: TRBV7-2; DNA: TGTGCCAGCAGCTTAGAAGACAGGGTTAACAATGAGCAGTTCTTC; CDR3: CASSLEDRVNNEQFF
D: TRBD1; size: -; J: TRBJ2-1; V: TRBV5-1; DNA: TGCGCCAGCAGCTTGGCCGTGGGACAGGGTCGGTTCTTC; CDR3: CASSLAVGQGRFF
D: -; size: -; J: TRBJ1-3; V: TRBV24-1; DNA: TGTGCCACGAGTTCCGGAAACACCATATATTTT; CDR3: CATSSGNTIYF
D: -; size: -; J: TRBJ2-2; V: TRBV6-5; DNA: TGTGCCAGCGGGCTTCGATGGGGGGAGCTGTTTTTT; CDR3: CASGLRWGELFF
D: -; size: -; J: TRBJ2-7; V: TRBV19; DNA: TGTGCCAGTACCCAGAGGTCAGGGACTGGATTCTACGAGCAGTACTTC; CDR3: CASTQRSGTGFYEQYF
D: TRBD1; size: once; J: TRBJ2-1; V: TRBV29-1; DNA: TGCAGCGGCAGGGGGGACAGGGCGAGCAATGAGCAGTTCTTC; CDR3: CSGRGDRASNEQFF
D: -; size: -; J: TRBJ1-5; V: TRBV4-2; DNA: TGTGCCAGCAGCCAAGGGGCAGGGGATCAGCCCCAGCATTTT; CDR3: CASSQGAGDQPQHF
D: -; size: once; J: TRBJ2-7; V: TRBV27; DNA: TGTGCCAGCAGTTGGTCGAGCTCCTACGAGCAGTACTTC; CDR3: CASSWSSSYEQYF
D: -; size: -; J: TRBJ1-1; V: TRBV27; DNA: TGTGCCAGCAGTTTATGGGCGGATAACACTGAAGCTTTCTTT; CDR3: CASSLWADNTEAFF
D: TRBD1; size: -; J: TRBJ1-4; V: TRBV9; DNA: TGTGCCAGCAGCCCAGGGGGCGCGAGTGAAAAACTGTTTTTT; CDR3: CASSPGGASEKLFF
D: -; size: -; J: TRBJ1-2; V: TRBV19; DNA: TGTGCCAGTAGTATGGGCCAGGGAGGTAACTATGGCTACACCTTC; CDR3: CASSMGQGGNYGYTF
D: TRBD2; size: -; J: TRBJ2-3; V: TRBV7-6; DNA: TGTGCCAGCAGCTTAAGAACTAGCGGGAGCAGCACTACAGATACGCAGTATTTT; CDR3: CASSLRTSGSSTTDTQYF
D: -; size: -; J: TRBJ2-6; V: TRBV6-5; DNA: TGTGCCAGCCGTACTAGCTCTGGGGCCAACGTCCTGACTTTC; CDR3: CASRTSSGANVLTF
D: -; size: -; J: TRBJ1-1; V: TRBV9; DNA: TGTGCCAGCAGCGTAGCCGGGGGGGGCTCTAACACTGAAGCTTTCTTT; CDR3: CASSVAGGGSNTEAFF
D: TRBD2; size: once; J: TRBJ2-7; V: TRBV4-1; DNA: TGCGCCAGCAGCCAAAGGACTAGCGGGGTCTACGAGCAGTACTTC; CDR3: CASSQRTSGVYEQYF
D: -; size: -; J: TRBJ1-4; V: TRBV2; DNA: TGTGCCAGCAGTGAACGGTGGCAGGGTGATAGAACAACTAATGAAAAACTGTTTTTT; CDR3: CASSERWQGDRTTNEKLFF